This T cell receptor beta chain is from a study of T cell repertoires in cytomegalovirus infection. Whole-study context: Public TCR beta signatures indicated both CMV infection and matching HLA type. Study results and caveats: What dominated the ex vivo response were HLA-C-restricted CMV-specific TCR beta clonotypes. Identification of carriers of CMV plus the relevant HLA was performed using cumulative public TCR beta family frequency.

This clonotype was seen repeatedly, ten times or more. What it recognizes is unknown. From the reads, TCRdb called clonotypes with MiXCR, one entry per CDR3 protein. Among 100,000 to 150,000 distinct CDR3 sequences listed, almost 9% were seen once. Trimming removed 5 bases from V and 10 bases from J, with 21 bases in between. The CDR3 has 14 residues. Germline V gives CDR1 SQVTM, CDR2 ANQGSEA. Sample: PBMCs. This chain connects TRBV29-1 to TRBJ2-1, with a possible D match to TRBD2 (5 bases). The clonotype comes from a human donor in good health (CMV status not recorded). Some clones in this sample may be carry-over from other donors' samples. This CDR3 is CSVREQSEVVEQFF. The CDR3 DNA reads TGCAGCGTTCGGGAACAATCTGAGGTGGTGGAGCAGTTCTTC.